The 30 T cell receptor beta chains in this list originate from one sample, sequenced in a study of T cells in tuberculosis. Only in-frame clones appear in the TCRdb table, and some are missing; sequencing was by immunoSEQ multiplex PCR. The data hold around 30,000 clones, with approximately 95% observed a single time. What was sequenced was PBMCs. The receptors here all came from a donor under 30 with latent tuberculosis or without tuberculosis infection.

The sample holds one count of this clone. This chain uses TRBV2 with TRBJ2-7; possible D gene TRBD1, 5 bases. Germline V lookup: CDR1 SNHLY, CDR2 FYNNEI. V lost 3 bases, J lost 1 base, and 7 bases lay in between. This CDR3 comprises 13 residues. CDR3 DNA: TGTGCCAGCAGTGAGCAGGGTTCCTACGAGCAGTACTTC. It specifies CASSEQGSYEQYF.

This clone was picked up one time. CDR3: CASSPGTSGYEQYF. DNA for the CDR3: TGTGCCAGCAGCCCGGGGACTAGCGGCTACGAGCAGTACTTC. J is TRBJ2-7 and V is TRBV28, with TRBD2 matching over 11 bases. V gave up 6 bases and J gave up 3 bases; unmatched junction bases: 4. CDR1 is MDHEN and CDR2 is SYDVKM in the germline V gene. The CDR3 consists of 14 residues.

CDR3 in DNA: TGCGCCAGGACGGACAGGCGACTTCATCAGCCCCAGCATTTT. The encoded protein is CARTDRRLHQPQHF. The rearrangement uses TRBV23-1 and TRBJ1-5, with TRBD1 matching 7 bases. TRBV23-1 is reported as an ORF; its role is uncertain. There are 14 residues in the CDR3. V was clipped by 9 bases and J by 5 bases; unmatched bases: 10.

V is TRBV6-7 and J is TRBJ2-7, with 7 bases that match TRBD1. TRBV6-7 has ORF status, its function being uncertain. CDR3 size: 16 residues. J gave up 0 bases and V 2 bases, and 7 bases lay outside the gene matches. This chain's CDR3 is CASSYTGQLSSYEQYF. The CDR3 DNA follows: TGTGCCAGCAGTTACACGGGACAGCTTTCCTCCTACGAGCAGTACTTC.

The J gene is TRBJ1-1, the V gene TRBV4-3; 8 bases are a match to TRBD1. The V segment lost 4 bases and the J segment 5 bases; nucleotides outside the gene matches: 9. This CDR3 contains 15 residues. Germline V gene data show CDR1 as LGHNA and CDR2 as YSLEER. CDR3 residues: CASSPLDRDETEAFF. The CDR3 coding sequence is TGCGCCAGCAGCCCTTTGGACAGGGACGAAACTGAAGCTTTCTTT.

The chain couples TRBV6-1 to TRBJ1-5; no clear D. Trimming took 2 bases from V and 2 from J, leaving 10 bases between them. Germline lookup yields CDR1 MNHNS and CDR2 SASEGT. The CDR3 covers 15 residues. CDR3 nucleotide sequence: TGTGCCAGCAGTGAACTCCAGGTGGGCAATCAGCCCCAGCATTTT. It encodes CASSELQVGNQPQHF.

The rearrangement links TRBV7-2 to TRBJ1-2, with a tentative D call TRBD1 (6 bases). Trimming cost V 5 bases and J 4 bases, with 8 bases left between them. This CDR3 spans 12 amino acids. Germline values: CDR1 SGHTA, CDR2 FQGNSA. As DNA, the CDR3 is TGTGCCAGCAGCATACAGGGCTATGGCTACACCTTC. Protein product: CASSIQGYGYTF.

This clone was seen a single time. The rearrangement links TRBV29-1 to TRBJ2-3; possible D gene TRBD1, 6 bases. The V and J ends lost 7 bases and 0 bases respectively, with 11 bases between them. Germline V lookup: CDR1 SQVTM, CDR2 ANQGSEA. The CDR3 contains 13 residues. Written as DNA, the CDR3 is TGCAGCGCTAACAGGGAAAGCACAGATACGCAGTATTTT. As protein: CSANRESTDTQYF.

The chain is built from TRBV7-8 and TRBJ2-5, with 7 nucleotides matching TRBD1. In germline, CDR1 is SGHVS, CDR2 FQNEAQ. The CDR3 loop spans 17 amino acids. Germline trimming cut 4 bases from V and 5 bases from J; bases unmatched to any gene: 16. As DNA, the CDR3 is TGTGCCAGCAGCTCCAAACAGGGGAACGCTAGGTCGGAGACCCAGTACTTC. Translated: CASSSKQGNARSETQYF.

J is TRBJ2-1 and V is TRBV5-1; the D gene is possibly TRBD2 (6 bases). The germline V gene has CDR1 SGHRS and CDR2 YFSETQ. V lost 0 bases, J lost 5 bases, and 15 bases lay in between. This CDR3 has 16 amino acids. The CDR3 sequence: CASSLADWGVHNEQFF. The CDR3 nucleotides read TGCGCCAGCAGCTTGGCCGACTGGGGGGTCCACAATGAGCAGTTCTTC.

The chain is built from TRBV5-5 and TRBJ2-7; the D gene is possibly TRBD2 (6 bases). V dropped 5 bases and J dropped 3 bases, with 15 bases sitting between them. This CDR3 has 14 amino acids. CDR1 is SGHKS, CDR2 YYEKEE, per germline (reference sequence). The CDR3 loop reads CASSSGEVHYEQYF. CDR3 nucleotide sequence: TGTGCCAGCAGTTCCGGGGAGGTTCACTACGAGCAGTACTTC. The complete variable domain, with remaining parts taken from reference TRBV5-5 and TRBJ2-7, reads DAGVTQSPTHLIKTRGQQVTLRCSPISGHKSVSWYQQVLGQGPQFIFQYYEKEERGRGNFPDRFSARQFPNYSSELNVNALLLGDSALYLCASSSGEVHYEQYFGPGTRLTVT.

The rearrangement uses TRBV5-1 and TRBJ1-5, with 7 bases that match TRBD1. From germline, CDR1 is SGHRS and CDR2 YFSETQ. The CDR3 is 15 residues long. The V segment lost 3 bases and the J segment 4 bases; nucleotides outside the gene matches: 7. CDR3 protein: CASSSGLTGNQPQHF. Here the CDR3 DNA reads TGCGCCAGCAGCTCAGGGTTGACAGGGAATCAGCCCCAGCATTTT.

This chain uses TRBV6-1 with TRBJ2-1, with 15 bases that match TRBD2. CDR1 and CDR2 (germline): MNHNS, SASEGT. The CDR3 totals 15 residues. V gave up 4 bases and J gave up 10 bases; unmatched junction bases: 5. CDR3: CASSVGTSGRNEQFF. In DNA form, the CDR3 reads TGTGCCAGCAGTGTCGGGACTAGCGGGAGGAACGAGCAGTTCTTC.

This rearrangement joins TRBV20-1 to TRBJ1-2; D not certain. The CDR3 sequence is 9 residues long. Germline V gives CDR1 DFQATT, CDR2 SNEGSKA (reference sequence). For the CDR3, the DNA is TGCAGCGGAGACTATGGCTACACCTTC. Translation: CSGDYGYTF.

In its sample, this clone is medium-sized. V gene TRBV29-1 combines with J gene TRBJ1-1; 8 bases align to TRBD1. Germline CDR1 reads SQVTM; CDR2 reads ANQGSEA. The CDR3 spans 16 residues. The V and J ends lost 4 bases and 5 bases, in that order; junction bases with no gene match: 15. As DNA, the CDR3 is TGCAGCGTTGCGGGGGATGTTGACAGGGGCTTAACTGAAGCTTTCTTT. Its translation: CSVAGDVDRGLTEAFF.

This clone is a singleton in its sample. V is TRBV5-1 and J is TRBJ2-7; 13 positions agree with TRBD2. The CDR3 contains 14 residues. CDR1 is SGHRS and CDR2 is YFSETQ in the germline V gene. With 5 bases clipped from V and 6 bases from J, the junction kept 5 bases outside the gene matches. CDR3 in DNA: TGCGCCAGCAGACTGGGACTAGCGGGGACCGAGCAGTACTTC. This encodes CASRLGLAGTEQYF.

This clone was detected only once. This chain joins TRBV4-1 and TRBJ1-1; 11 bases agree with TRBD1. CDR3 length: 17 residues. V lost 4 bases to trimming and J lost 1 base; unmatched junction nucleotides: 8. Germline assignment: CDR1 MGHRA and CDR2 YSYEKL. CDR3 in DNA: TGCGCCAGCAGCCTCTACGGGACAGGGGGAAAGAACACTGAAGCTTTCTTT. This translates into CASSLYGTGGKNTEAFF.

This sequence joins TRBV5-4 and TRBJ2-1; 7 nucleotides align to TRBD2. The CDR3 has 15 amino acids. Trimming took 0 bases from V and 9 from J; bases not matched to a gene: 9. Germline lookup yields CDR1 SGHNT and CDR2 YYREEE (reference sequence). The CDR3 DNA is TGTGCCAGCAGCTTGGGGGGAGCGGGAAACGGTGAGCAGTTCTTC. It translates to CASSLGGAGNGEQFF.

The CDR3 DNA sequence: TGTGCCAGTAGTATGATGAGGACTAGCGGGAGCTCCTACAATGAGCAGTTCTTC. This translates into CASSMMRTSGSSYNEQFF. This sequence joins TRBV19 and TRBJ2-1, with TRBD2 matching 13 bases. The V and J ends lost 3 bases and 0 bases, in that order; junction bases with no gene match: 5. The length of the CDR3 is 18 residues. Germline V CDR1 and CDR2: LNHDA, SQIVND (reference sequence).

This clone was observed a single time. The chain is built from TRBV4-1 and TRBJ2-4; D is undetermined. Germline loops: CDR1 MGHRA, CDR2 YSYEKL. The CDR3 extends over 17 amino acids. The germline V and J ends were trimmed by 4 bases and 0 bases, with 16 bases remaining between them. The CDR3: CASSPKQTSLAKNIQYF. The CDR3 DNA follows: TGCGCCAGCAGCCCGAAACAGACAAGTCTAGCCAAAAACATTCAGTACTTC.

The chain is built from TRBV4-2 and TRBJ2-5, with 11 bases identical to TRBD1. V trimming: 0 bases; J trimming: 5 bases; junction bases outside the gene matches: 5. The CDR3 has 16 residues. In germline, CDR1 is LGHNA, CDR2 YNFKEQ. As DNA, the CDR3 is TGTGCCAGCAGCCAAGAGGACAGGGGGCGATGGGAGACCCAGTACTTC. Translated: CASSQEDRGRWETQYF.

This clone was counted once. The chain couples TRBV29-1 to TRBJ2-1, with 12 positions matching TRBD2. V was clipped by 3 bases and J by 8 bases; unmatched bases: 11. The germline V gene has CDR1 SQVTM and CDR2 ANQGSEA. The CDR3 has 16 residues. The chain's CDR3 is CSVEGWDRLAGDEQFF. Here the CDR3 DNA reads TGCAGCGTTGAGGGATGGGACAGACTAGCGGGAGATGAGCAGTTCTTC.

The rearrangement links TRBV6-1 to TRBJ1-6, with 10 bases lining up with TRBD1. Germline V gene data show CDR1 as MNHNS and CDR2 as SASEGT. The junction had 10 bases not matched to a gene; V was cut back by 4 bases and J by 7 bases. The CDR3 has 17 amino acids. The CDR3 DNA reads TGTGCCAGCAGTGCAAGGGACAGGGGTGGCCCCAATTCACCCCTCCACTTT. Protein sequence: CASSARDRGGPNSPLHF.

On this clone: The same CDR3 arises from other DNA sequences in this sample as well. This chain joins TRBV6-6 and TRBJ2-7; TRBD2 agrees at 7 bases. Germline trimming cut 4 bases from V and 2 bases from J; bases unmatched to any gene: 11. CDR1 and CDR2 (germline): MNHNY, SVGAGI (reference sequence). The CDR3 is 16 amino acids. The CDR3 spells CASSSPGGGETYEQYF. As DNA, the CDR3 is TGTGCCAGCAGTTCTCCGGGTGGGGGGGAGACCTACGAGCAGTACTTC.

The gene calls are TRBV27 and TRBJ1-5, with no clear D. Deletions cut 6 bases from V and 6 bases from J, with 15 bases between. The length of the CDR3 is 14 residues. CDR1 and CDR2 from the germline V gene are MNHEY and SMNVEV (reference sequence). This CDR3 reads CASSLRVPGQPQHF. CDR3 sequence (DNA): TGTGCCAGCAGCCTGAGGGTCCCAGGTCAGCCCCAGCATTTT.

This sequence joins TRBV25-1 and TRBJ2-7, with D tentatively TRBD1 (6 bases). Trimming stripped 4 bases from V and 2 bases from J, with 15 bases between. Germline-derived CDR1 and CDR2 are MGHDK and SYGVNS. The length of the CDR3 is 15 residues. The CDR3 loop reads CASSVQTGSPYEQYF. DNA of the CDR3: TGTGCCAGCAGTGTACAAACAGGGAGCCCCTACGAGCAGTACTTC.

The chain uses TRBV19 and TRBJ2-5, with unresolved D. V was trimmed by 6 bases and J by 5 bases, leaving 10 bases between them. The CDR3 covers 12 residues. Germline values: CDR1 LNHDA, CDR2 SQIVND (reference sequence). In DNA form, the CDR3 reads TGTGCCAGTAGCCCTCCGGGTGAGACCCAGTACTTC. This gives the protein CASSPPGETQYF.

The chain recombines TRBV6-4 with TRBJ1-6; 7 bases align to TRBD1. The CDR3 extends over 20 amino acids. Per germline, CDR1 MRHNA and CDR2 SNTAGT. The V segment lost 2 bases and the J segment 0 bases; nucleotides outside the gene matches: 13. The CDR3 region has the DNA TGTGCCAGCAGTGACCCGGGACAGATATCCTTGAGCTCCTATAATTCACCCCTCCACTTT. It yields the protein CASSDPGQISLSSYNSPLHF.

The gene calls are TRBV10-3 and TRBJ2-7; no clear D. The CDR3 has 11 residues. Deletions cut 3 bases from V and 9 bases from J, with 9 bases between. From germline, CDR1 is ENHRY and CDR2 SYGVKD. The CDR3 loop is CAISDSVAQYF. CDR3 sequence (DNA): TGTGCCATCAGTGATTCCGTAGCGCAGTACTTC.

This CDR3 reads CASSTAGLRSYEQYF. CDR3 sequence (DNA): TGCGCCAGCAGCACAGCAGGTCTTCGATCCTACGAGCAGTACTTC. V is TRBV5-1 and J is TRBJ2-7; D is unresolved. This CDR3 has 15 amino acids. V lost 4 bases and J lost 1, with 15 bases in between. In germline, CDR1 is SGHRS, CDR2 YFSETQ.